The entry that follows covers one T cell receptor (beta chain) sequence. Its binding antigen is unknown. Base qualities were left out, and no much larger clone turns up one base away. CD4+CD25+CD127-/low cells were isolated as Tregs. Tregs, naive and memory CD4+ T cells from tumor, blood and ipsilateral draining lymph nodes of five breast cancer patients underwent full-length TCR alpha and beta sequencing. Tumor tissue and lymph nodes obtained by ipsilateral axillary dissection were perfused with PBS, cut into small pieces and digested using collagenase I and hyaluronidase. A purity exceeding 90% was confirmed by FACS for the sorted cell populations. The data are from a study (dated by TCRdb to between 2014 and 2016). Study-wide context: The study set out to test whether tumor-infiltrating Tregs in breast cancer get recruited from blood Tregs or are instead converted in situ from other CD4+ T cell subsets.

Overall study results and their limits: The TCR alpha and beta sequences of tumor-infiltrating Tregs showed the greatest overlap with tumor naive CD4+ T cells, followed by blood naive CD4+ T cells. In terms of TCR gene usage, tumor memory CD4+ T cells clustered together with blood and lymph node memory CD4+ cells, as well as with lymph node naive CD4+ cells. The validation in the larger cohort was limited to a single TCR beta V-J rearrangement instead of whole repertoires.

Amplification of full-length TCR variable regions was done by 5' RACE PCR using constant-region reverse primers, and this step was followed by semi-nested PCR with Nested Universal Primer A. The ReliaPrep RNA Cell Miniprep System was used to extract total RNA, which was then reverse transcribed into 5'RACE-ready cDNA with the SMARTer RACE 5'/3' Kit. Full-length TCR alpha and beta libraries were barcoded with multiplex adaptors and sequenced on an Illumina MiSeq. The paper's data handling went like this. For each of nine subset-tissue groups, sequencing data from the five patients were pooled, and the groups were compared by unsupervised clustering of TCR gene usage. The Morisita-Horn index was used to calculate repertoire similarity, with shared sequences weighted according to their contribution to each repertoire. TCRdb reprocessed the public reads (quality trimming at Q25 with fastp, clone calling with MiXCR) and kept in-frame beta chains. Rows merge per CDR3 protein into single entries with the most common DNA and genes. The V and J calls were determined by TCRdb, not by the authors. The sample table contains about 57,000 distinct CDR3 sequences; only one count was recorded for less than 30% of them. Roughly 2.3% of the sample belongs to the ten largest clones.

Via the germline V gene, CDR1 is SGHTA and CDR2 FQGTGA. The CDR3 sequence holds 16 residues, the cysteine and phenylalanine included. Of all the DNA, just the CDR3 is kept, 48 bases in frame from base 1. Between the V and J ends, shortened by 2 bases and 3 bases respectively, the junction contains 15 bases. The sequence is built from TRBV7-3 and TRBJ2-3; the D gene is perhaps TRBD1, on 6 matching bases. Sequencing used tumor-infiltrating Tregs sorted from the breast tumor. This receptor was identified in a female donor with breast cancer. This receptor carries the CDR3 CASSLVDRTQTDTQYF. The DNA reads as follows: TGTGCCAGCAGCTTAGTCGACAGGACTCAAACAGATACGCAGTATTTT. With all but the CDR3 taken from the reference TRBV7-3 and TRBJ2-3 genes, the full variable domain is: GAGVSQTPSNKVTEKGKYVELRCDPISGHTALYWYRQSLGQGPEFLIYFQGTGAADDSGLPNDRFFAVRPEGSVSTLKIQRTERGDSAVYLCASSLVDRTQTDTQYFGPGTRLTVL.